The next 23 T cell receptor beta chains were all read from a single sample in a study of cytomegalovirus exposure and HLA in healthy donors. Researchers ran the PCR with 60 Vbeta and 13 Jbeta primers. Here immunoSEQ multiplex PCR was the method, and the copy in TCRdb shows in-frame clones only, minus some. The sample contains 130,000 or so clones, about 80% of which appear only once. Sequenced input: PBMCs. The source of these receptors is a man aged 35-49 years in good health and CMV-seronegative.

This clone was seen a single time. The gene calls are TRBV29-1 and TRBJ2-7, with 8 bases identical to TRBD1. The CDR3 has 13 residues. After removal of 6 bases from V and 5 bases from J, the junction contained 9 bases not matched to a gene. Germline values: CDR1 SQVTM, CDR2 ANQGSEA. The CDR3 loop reads CSVTDRGLDEQYF. The CDR3 DNA follows: TGCAGCGTAACTGACAGGGGTTTGGACGAGCAGTACTTC.

The chain carries TRBV7-6 and TRBJ1-1; a weak D match, TRBD1 (6 bases). Trimming left V 6 bases short and J 1 base short, with 12 bases between. The CDR3 length is 14 residues. Per the germline V gene, CDR1 is SGHVS and CDR2 is FNYEAQ. Written as DNA, the CDR3 is TGTGCCAGCAGTCCGGGCAGGGGGAACACTGAAGCTTTCTTT. This translates into CASSPGRGNTEAFF.

The chain uses TRBV19 and TRBJ1-2; TRBD1 aligns across 11 bases. CDR3 length: 14 amino acids. Trimming at V came to 6 bases and at J to 5 bases, leaving 5 bases not matched to a gene. The germline gives CDR1 LNHDA, CDR2 SQIVND (reference sequence). In DNA, the CDR3 is TGTGCCAGTAGAGGGACAGGGGGAAATTATGGCTACACCTTC. Translated, it gives CASRGTGGNYGYTF.

This clone appeared a few times. The V gene is TRBV2, the J gene TRBJ2-5, with 7 bases identical to TRBD1. Losses at the gene ends were 4 bases for V and 4 bases for J; bases not matched to a gene: 3. The CDR3 spans 13 residues. In germline, CDR1 is SNHLY, CDR2 FYNNEI. CDR3 loop: CASSGQGPETQYF. Here the CDR3 DNA reads TGTGCCAGCAGTGGACAGGGACCAGAGACCCAGTACTTC. Supplemented by reference TRBV2 and TRBJ2-5, the full variable domain reads EPEVTQTPSHQVTQMGQEVILRCVPISNHLYFYWYRQILGQKVEFLVSFYNNEISEKSEIFDDQFSVERPDGSNFTLKIRSTKLEDSAMYFCASSGQGPETQYFGPGTRLLVL.

The chain employs TRBV6-6 and TRBJ2-1; 13 positions match TRBD2. Germline V gene data show CDR1 as MNHNY and CDR2 as SVGAGI (reference sequence). V was clipped by 7 bases and J by 9 bases; unmatched bases: 9. The length of the CDR3 is 15 residues. The CDR3 protein is CASTQLAGGPIEQFF. Written as DNA, the CDR3 is TGTGCCAGCACCCAACTAGCGGGGGGGCCGATTGAGCAGTTCTTC.

This clone appeared a few times. The J gene is TRBJ1-1, the V gene TRBV6-4, with D hard to call. The CDR3 extends over 13 amino acids. The germline CDR1 and CDR2 sequences are MRHNA and SNTAGT. Trimming left V 3 bases short and J 0 bases short, with 5 bases between. This CDR3 reads CASSELMNTEAFF. The DNA for the CDR3 is TGTGCCAGCAGTGAACTGATGAACACTGAAGCTTTCTTT.

DNA for the CDR3: TGTGCCAGCAGCTTAGGGACAACGGTGGGTTCACCCCTCCACTTT. It translates to CASSLGTTVGSPLHF. The genes are TRBV5-4 and TRBJ1-6; the D gene is possibly TRBD1 (6 bases). The CDR3 has 15 amino acids. Trimming shortened V by 2 bases and J by 9 bases, and 15 bases separated the two germline ends. CDR1 SGHNT and CDR2 YYREEE come from the germline V gene (reference sequence).

The CDR3 region has the DNA TGTGCCATCAGAGAATTTACACCGGGACAGGGGAACCAAGAGACCCAGTACTTC. It codes for CAIREFTPGQGNQETQYF. This sequence joins TRBV10-3 and TRBJ2-5, with TRBD1 identical over 10 bases. The J segment lost 0 bases and the V segment lost 6 bases, leaving 13 bases of the junction unmatched. The CDR3 runs 18 residues. Germline values: CDR1 ENHRY, CDR2 SYGVKD.

The rearrangement links TRBV12-5 to TRBJ2-2, with 9 nucleotides matching TRBD1. This CDR3 has 16 amino acids. The germline V gene encodes CDR1 LGHNT and CDR2 FRNRAP. V lost 7 bases to trimming and J lost 0 bases; unmatched junction nucleotides: 6. The CDR3 DNA reads as TGTGCTAGTGCTATACAGGGGGCGTCGAACACCGGGGAGCTGTTTTTT. It specifies CASAIQGASNTGELFF.

This clone was observed many times. The CDR3 here is CASSLEPGYYGYTF. The CDR3 DNA reads as TGTGCCAGCAGTTTGGAGCCAGGGTACTATGGCTACACCTTC. The V and J genes are TRBV27 and TRBJ1-2; tentative D call: TRBD1 (5 bases). Trimming removed 3 bases at V and 3 bases at J, with 11 bases between. CDR1 is MNHEY and CDR2 is SMNVEV in the germline V gene (reference sequence). This CDR3 has 14 residues.

The chain combines TRBV2 with TRBJ2-6; 8 nucleotides match TRBD1. The CDR3 spans 17 residues. The junction had 6 bases not matched to a gene; V was cut back by 5 bases and J by 0 bases. Germline values: CDR1 SNHLY, CDR2 FYNNEI. The CDR3 loop reads CASSLQGESSGANVLTF. In DNA form, the CDR3 reads TGTGCCAGCAGTTTACAGGGGGAGAGCTCTGGGGCCAACGTCCTGACTTTC. Together with reference TRBV2 and TRBJ2-6, the CDR3 gives the full variable domain: EPEVTQTPSHQVTQMGQEVILRCVPISNHLYFYWYRQILGQKVEFLVSFYNNEISEKSEIFDDQFSVERPDGSNFTLKIRSTKLEDSAMYFCASSLQGESSGANVLTFGAGSRLTVL.

The chain joins TRBV5-4 to TRBJ1-2; weak D call: TRBD1 (6 bases). The CDR3 loop spans 14 amino acids. V lost 6 bases to trimming and J lost 4 bases, with 16 bases between them. Per the germline V gene, CDR1 is SGHNT and CDR2 is YYREEE (reference sequence). CDR3 loop: CASTPGPGVYGYTF. The CDR3 coding sequence is TGTGCCAGCACCCCCGGCCCAGGGGTCTATGGCTACACCTTC.

The CDR3 DNA sequence: TGTGCCAGTAGTATGGCGGATGCCTACGAGCAGTACTTC. It yields the protein CASSMADAYEQYF. The gene calls are TRBV19 and TRBJ2-7, with D unresolved. The germline V gene has CDR1 LNHDA and CDR2 SQIVND (reference sequence). This CDR3 spans 13 amino acids. Trimming took 3 bases from V and 2 from J, leaving 8 bases between them.

The J gene is TRBJ2-7, the V gene TRBV18; the match to TRBD1 covers 7 bases. The length of the CDR3 is 14 residues. The germline CDR1 and CDR2 sequences are KGHSH and LQKENI. The J segment lost 0 bases and the V segment lost 5 bases, leaving 4 bases of the junction unmatched. For the CDR3, the DNA is TGTGCCAGCTCAGACAGGGCGAGCTCCTACGAGCAGTACTTC. Amino acids: CASSDRASSYEQYF.

The chain uses TRBV6-1 and TRBJ2-1, with 7 positions matching TRBD2. The trim removed 4 bases at V and 8 bases at J, leaving 14 bases unmatched. Per germline, CDR1 MNHNS and CDR2 SASEGT. CDR3 length: 16 amino acids. CDR3 bases: TGTGCCAGCAGTGTAGAGCGGGGCCTTGGAGCCGATGAGCAGTTCTTC. Protein: CASSVERGLGADEQFF.

The rearrangement joins TRBV15 to TRBJ2-7, with a weak D call TRBD2 (6 bases). In germline, CDR1 is LNHNV, CDR2 YYDKDF (reference sequence). CDR3 size: 15 residues. Trimming cost V 0 bases and J 3 bases, with 12 bases left between them. CDR3 DNA sequence: TGTGCCACCAGCAGAGAGGTCGGGGGAGGCTACGAGCAGTACTTC. Its protein is CATSREVGGGYEQYF.

This sequence joins TRBV15 and TRBJ1-4, with D unclear. Per germline, CDR1 LNHNV and CDR2 YYDKDF (reference sequence). There are 17 residues in the CDR3. V gave up 2 bases and J gave up 4 bases, with 17 bases separating them. The CDR3 sequence: CATSRPGAPALNEKLFF. For the CDR3, the DNA is TGTGCCACCAGCAGACCGGGAGCCCCAGCCCTTAATGAAAAACTGTTTTTT.

This clone was picked up a small number of times. The genes are TRBV6-4 and TRBJ2-7; the D gene is possibly TRBD2 (5 bases). Germline loops: CDR1 MRHNA, CDR2 SNTAGT. V was pared by 2 bases and J by 4 bases, with 15 bases between. The CDR3 extends over 15 amino acids. CDR3 in DNA: TGTGCCAGCAGTGACGAAGGCGGTACGGGGTACGAGCAGTACTTC. Residues: CASSDEGGTGYEQYF.

The J gene is TRBJ1-5, the V gene TRBV28; 9 bases are a match to TRBD1. The CDR3 spans 18 residues. Germline CDR1 reads MDHEN; CDR2 reads SYDVKM. V shed 5 bases and J 2 bases; nucleotides not matched to a gene: 13. The CDR3 DNA reads as TGTGCCAGCAGTACGACAGGGGGTCTGGGTAGAGGCAATCAGCCCCAGCATTTT. Translated, it gives CASSTTGGLGRGNQPQHF.

This chain joins TRBV4-1 and TRBJ2-3; 11 bases align to TRBD2. The V segment lost 4 bases and the J segment 2 bases; nucleotides outside the gene matches: 8. This CDR3 spans 17 amino acids. Germline V lookup: CDR1 MGHRA, CDR2 YSYEKL. This CDR3 is CASSLPDSGGDTDTQYF. DNA for the CDR3: TGCGCCAGCAGCCTCCCGGATAGCGGGGGGGACACAGATACGCAGTATTTT.

CDR3 sequence: CASSQFGVDEQFF. The CDR3 region has the DNA TGTGCCAGCAGCCAATTCGGTGTGGATGAGCAGTTCTTC. The V and J genes are TRBV4-2 and TRBJ2-1; the D is unclear. With 2 bases removed from V and 8 bases from J, the gap between germline ends came to 10 bases. Germline values: CDR1 LGHNA, CDR2 YNFKEQ. The CDR3 has 13 residues.

This sequence joins TRBV7-9 and TRBJ1-2; no definite D call. The CDR3 loop spans 14 amino acids. CDR1 and CDR2 from the germline V gene are SEHNR and FQNEAQ (reference sequence). The germline V and J ends were trimmed by 0 bases and 1 base, with 6 bases remaining between them. The chain's CDR3 is CASSLAALNYGYTF. The CDR3 DNA reads TGTGCCAGCAGCTTAGCTGCACTTAACTATGGCTACACCTTC.

This clone was counted a few times. The sample contains more than one DNA sequence encoding this CDR3. This chain links TRBV27 with TRBJ2-7; a weak D match, TRBD1 (6 bases). The length of the CDR3 is 13 residues. The V gene's germline CDR1 is MNHEY and CDR2 SMNVEV (reference sequence). Trimming removed 2 bases from V and 1 base from J, with 6 bases in between. The CDR3 region is CASSLGQSYEQYF. In DNA form, the CDR3 reads TGTGCCAGCAGTTTAGGACAGTCCTACGAGCAGTACTTC.